This T cell receptor (beta chain) was sequenced for a study of T-cell reconstitution after alpha-beta-depleted transplantation in children (dated by TCRdb to 2016 to 2018). Some background on the complete study: T-cell immune reconstitution after TCRalphabeta/CD19-depleted allogeneic hematopoietic cell transplantation in children was quantitatively tracked in the study by means of TCR repertoire profiling. Overall study results and their limits: The high TCRbeta diversity at day 60 in some patients was ascribed to recipient T cells and intrathymic progenitors that had survived conditioning. The apparently early recovery of alphabetaT-cell counts about two months after transplant reportedly depended on only several hundred rapidly expanded clones that came from non-depleted graft cells. Over subsequent months, a decline in hyperexpanded clone frequencies was noted, and after one year, T-cell counts and TCRbeta diversity were mostly ascribed to newly produced T cells.

What the treatment or condition label conveys for this sample: allogeneic hematopoietic cell transplantation with graft depleted of TCRalphabeta T cells and CD19 B cells. The transplant recipients were children given TCRalphabeta/CD19-depleted allogeneic hematopoietic cell grafts. There are 19 amino acids in the CDR3, from cysteine to phenylalanine inclusive. Only the CDR3 portion is preserved as DNA: 57 bases, with reading frame beginning at the first base. The germline V gene yields SGHAT for CDR1 and FQNNGV for CDR2. Trimming accounts for 3 bases at V and 2 bases at J, while the number of junction bases matched to no gene is 13. This clonotype was recorded at least ten times. Its cognate antigen has yet to be identified. No base qualities exist here, and no much larger clone lies one base off it. Library preparation employed PCR. This sample was sequenced with an Illumina HiSeq 2500. Molecular barcoding was employed in the preparation of TCR libraries, with unique molecular identifiers being used to normalize TCRbeta repertoire quantification. The raw public data were reprocessed by TCRdb itself: fastp quality trimming at Q25, MiXCR clonotype calling, in-frame beta chains only. Every CDR3 protein is listed once, alongside the most common genes and DNA of its rows. This sample is represented by around 600,000 distinct CDR3 sequences; 23% of them were singletons. The ten largest clones capture 14% of the sample.

The receptor was derived from a boy under two years old who had a stem cell transplant for acute myeloid leukemia, so the T cells may come from the graft donor. The sequence joins TRBV11-2 to TRBJ2-3; 11 junctional bases match TRBD1. The sequenced sample was PBMCs, mostly from graft donor cells, obtained 360 days after TCRalphabeta/CD19-depleted stem cell transplant. The DNA reads TGTGCCAGCAGCTTGCCTCCGGCCCACGGACAGGGGGCCACAGATACGCAGTATTTT. Its protein product is CASSLPPAHGQGATDTQYF.